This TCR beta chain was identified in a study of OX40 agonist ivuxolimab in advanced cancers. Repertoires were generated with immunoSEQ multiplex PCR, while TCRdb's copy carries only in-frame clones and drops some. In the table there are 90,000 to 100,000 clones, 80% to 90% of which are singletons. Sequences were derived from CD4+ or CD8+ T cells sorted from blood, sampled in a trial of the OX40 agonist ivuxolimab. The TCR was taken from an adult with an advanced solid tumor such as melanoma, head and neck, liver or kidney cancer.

The CDR3 DNA reads TGTGCCAGTAGGGGACAGAGGAACACCGGGGAGCTGTTTTTT. Translated, it gives CASRGQRNTGELFF. The chain uses TRBV19 and TRBJ2-2, with 7 bases that match TRBD1. Per the germline V gene, CDR1 is LNHDA and CDR2 is SQIVND (reference sequence). Trimming cost V 6 bases and J 1 base; bases outside gene matches: 2. CDR3 length: 14 residues.